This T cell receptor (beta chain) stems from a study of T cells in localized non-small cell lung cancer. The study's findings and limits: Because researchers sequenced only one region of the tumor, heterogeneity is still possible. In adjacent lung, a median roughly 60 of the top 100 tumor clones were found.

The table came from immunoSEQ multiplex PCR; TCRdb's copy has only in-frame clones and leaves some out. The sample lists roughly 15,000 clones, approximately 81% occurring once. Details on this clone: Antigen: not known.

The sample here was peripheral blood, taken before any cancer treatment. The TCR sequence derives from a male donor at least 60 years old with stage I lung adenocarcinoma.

This CDR3 is CASSDVFGDTQYF. The CDR3 coding sequence is TGTGCCAGCAGTGATGTCTTTGGAGATACGCAGTATTTT. V usage is TRBV6-4 and J usage is TRBJ2-3; D is unclear. The CDR3 covers 13 residues. V dropped 3 bases and J dropped 5 bases, with 9 bases sitting between them. Germline-derived CDR1 and CDR2 are MRHNA and SNTAGT.